This TCR beta chain was observed in a study of blood T cells in healthy people across ages (dated by TCRdb to between 2015 and 2016). A note on the overall study: Template switching captured roughly one uniquely barcoded TCR beta cDNA molecule per two T cells in model experiments. The study measured age-related changes in TCR beta repertoire diversity using deep sequencing normalized with unique cDNA molecular identifiers. The donors were split into four age groups: young (average around 15 years), middle-aged (roughly 42), aged (62) and long-lived (82). To avoid experimental bias, donors of different ages were distributed randomly across sequencing lanes. For two donors (one aged 18 to 29 and one aged 80 or older), the study analyzed two additional independent replicas of 1 million unique cDNA reads from the same blood draw.

A word on this clonotype: It lacks a known antigen. Per-base qualities were not stored, and no clone one base away is much larger.

V and J lose 5 bases and 0 bases, and a span of 8 bases separates them. Inclusive of the bounding cysteine and phenylalanine, the CDR3 is 14 residues long. Only CDR3 DNA is held: 42 bases, read in frame from base 1. The germline V gene provides CDR1 MGHDK and CDR2 SYGVNS. The 39 donors, aged about 6 to 100 years, were systemically healthy Caucasian individuals from Russia. Roughly 11 milliliters of peripheral blood were drawn from each donor into EDTA-treated Vacutainer tubes. PBMCs were isolated by Ficoll-Paque density-gradient centrifugation, with at least 7 million obtained per sample. Total RNA was extracted from PBMCs with Trizol reagent, with at least 5 micrograms obtained per sample. For every donor, an aliquot of PBMCs went through flow cytometry to measure the percentages of naive CD45RAhigh/CD27high T cells. The method behind the library was 5' RACE. Sequencing was performed on an Illumina HiSeq 2500. The second PCR ran for roughly 7 to 12 cycles and used a J-beta primer mix along with a sample-barcoded 5' primer. A template-switch 5' adaptor carrying 12 random nucleotides introduced a unique molecular identifier onto each TCR beta cDNA molecule. Each sample yielded at least 3 million CDR3-containing paired-end reads. First-strand cDNA was synthesized from all RNA with the Mint cDNA synthesis kit, primed by a TRBC-specific oligonucleotide. Following uracil-DNA glycosylase treatment, a first 18-cycle PCR with universal primers M1SS and BC2_uni_R was performed on all cDNA. Per the authors' processing: Each sample was normalized by randomly selecting 1 million high-quality reads, each carrying a distinct molecular identifier. Instead of being binned into consensus sequences, reads with shared molecular identifiers were discarded. MiTCR, run with a Q25 quality threshold and the strictest error-elimination algorithm, handled CDR3 identification, clonotype clustering and error correction. A nonparametric unseen species model using Euler transformation provided a lower-bound estimate of total TCR beta diversity. The raw public reads went through TCRdb reprocessing: fastp at Q25, MiXCR clone calling, in-frame beta chains kept. Each CDR3 protein appears once, grouped with its most common genes and DNA. The V and J calls here are based on TCRdb, not the publication. This sample lists 650,000 to 800,000 distinct CDR3 sequences; under 45% were detected once. The ten largest clones capture around 21% of the sample.

The paper as a whole reports these results and caveats: Estimates of total diversity from one million sequenced T cells were regarded as lower bounds and underestimates. The percentage of naive T cells measured by flow cytometry correlated strongly with observed TCR beta diversity. Bulk unsorted PBMC profiling prevented conclusive comparison of naive and antigen-experienced compartments. The long-lived group showed more naive CD4+ T cells, fewer expanded clones and increased TCR diversity than the aged group, suggesting age selection. As age increased, observed TCR beta diversity per million T cells dropped in a roughly linear way, and a significant reduction was already evident by age 40. The CMV infection status of donors was not known, potentially confounding age-related changes in expanded clonotypes.

This sequence originates from a man aged 55 to 69 in good health. The receptor chain draws on TRBV25-1 and TRBJ2-1; the D gene cannot be resolved reliably. The sample was blood. The CDR3 in this case is CASSLPNSYNEQFF. The base sequence is TGTGCCAGCAGTCTCCCGAACTCCTACAATGAGCAGTTCTTC.